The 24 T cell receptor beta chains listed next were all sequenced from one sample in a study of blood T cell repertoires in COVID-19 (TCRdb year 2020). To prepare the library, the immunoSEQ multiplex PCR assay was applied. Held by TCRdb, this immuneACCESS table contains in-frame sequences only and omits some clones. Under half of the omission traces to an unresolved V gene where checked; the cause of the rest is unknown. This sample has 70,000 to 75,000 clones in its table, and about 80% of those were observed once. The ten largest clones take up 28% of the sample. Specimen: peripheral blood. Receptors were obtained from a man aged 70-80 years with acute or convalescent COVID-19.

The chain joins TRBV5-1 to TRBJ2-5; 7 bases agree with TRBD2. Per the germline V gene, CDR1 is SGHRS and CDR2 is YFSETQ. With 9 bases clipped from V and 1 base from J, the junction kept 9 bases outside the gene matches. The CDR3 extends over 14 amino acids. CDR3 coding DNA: TGCGCCACCTCTAGCGGCGACGTCCAAGAGACCCAGTACTTC. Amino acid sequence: CATSSGDVQETQYF.

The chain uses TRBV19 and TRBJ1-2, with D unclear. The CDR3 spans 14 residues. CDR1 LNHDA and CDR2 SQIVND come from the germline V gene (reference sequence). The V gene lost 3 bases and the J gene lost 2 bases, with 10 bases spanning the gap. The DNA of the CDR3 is TGTGCCAGTAGTATCGGAGATCGCAACTATGGCTACACCTTC. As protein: CASSIGDRNYGYTF. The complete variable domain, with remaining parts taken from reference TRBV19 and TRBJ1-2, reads DGGITQSPKYLFRKEGQNVTLSCEQNLNHDAMYWYRQDPGQGLRLIYYSQIVNDFQKGDIAEGYSVSREKKESFPLTVTSAQKNPTAFYLCASSIGDRNYGYTFGSGTRLTVV.

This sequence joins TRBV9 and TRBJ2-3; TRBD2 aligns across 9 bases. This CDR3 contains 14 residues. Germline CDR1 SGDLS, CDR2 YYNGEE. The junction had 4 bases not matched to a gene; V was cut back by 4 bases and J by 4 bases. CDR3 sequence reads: CASSLRLAADTQYF. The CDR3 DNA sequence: TGTGCCAGCAGCCTCCGACTAGCGGCAGATACGCAGTATTTT.

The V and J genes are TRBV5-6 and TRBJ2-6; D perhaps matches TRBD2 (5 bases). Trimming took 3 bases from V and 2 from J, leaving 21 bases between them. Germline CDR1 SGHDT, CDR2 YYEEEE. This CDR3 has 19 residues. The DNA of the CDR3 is TGTGCCAGCAGCTGGATTGGACTGTTGGTTGGTACTGGGGCCAACGTCCTGACTTTC. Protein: CASSWIGLLVGTGANVLTF. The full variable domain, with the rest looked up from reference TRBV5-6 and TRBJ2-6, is DAGVTQSPTHLIKTRGQQVTLRCSPKSGHDTVSWYQQALGQGPQFIFQYYEEEERQRGNFPDRFSGHQFPNYSSELNVNALLLGDSALYLCASSWIGLLVGTGANVLTFGAGSRLTVL.

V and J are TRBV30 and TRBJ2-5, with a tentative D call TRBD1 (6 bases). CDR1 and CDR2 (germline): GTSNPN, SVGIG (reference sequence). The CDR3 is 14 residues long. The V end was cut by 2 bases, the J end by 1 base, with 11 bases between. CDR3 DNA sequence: TGTGCCTGGAGTACAGGGCACCGCCAAGAGACCCAGTACTTC. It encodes CAWSTGHRQETQYF.

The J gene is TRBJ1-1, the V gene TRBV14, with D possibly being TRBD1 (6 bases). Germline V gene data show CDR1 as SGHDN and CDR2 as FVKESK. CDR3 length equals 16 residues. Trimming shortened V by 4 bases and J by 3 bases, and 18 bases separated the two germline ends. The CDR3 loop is CASSRLFGGADTEAFF. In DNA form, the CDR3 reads TGTGCCAGCAGCCGACTCTTTGGGGGGGCAGACACTGAAGCTTTCTTT.

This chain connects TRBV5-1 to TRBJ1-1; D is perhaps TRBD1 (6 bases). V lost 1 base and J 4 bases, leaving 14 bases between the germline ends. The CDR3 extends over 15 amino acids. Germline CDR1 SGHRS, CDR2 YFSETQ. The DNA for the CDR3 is TGCGCCAGCAGCTTGACAGGGAAGAGTAGCACTGAAGCTTTCTTT. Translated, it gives CASSLTGKSSTEAFF. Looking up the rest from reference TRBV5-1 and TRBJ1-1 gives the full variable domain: KAGVTQTPRYLIKTRGQQVTLSCSPISGHRSVSWYQQTPGQGLQFLFEYFSETQRNKGNFPGRFSGRQFSNSRSEMNVSTLELGDSALYLCASSLTGKSSTEAFFGQGTRLTVV.

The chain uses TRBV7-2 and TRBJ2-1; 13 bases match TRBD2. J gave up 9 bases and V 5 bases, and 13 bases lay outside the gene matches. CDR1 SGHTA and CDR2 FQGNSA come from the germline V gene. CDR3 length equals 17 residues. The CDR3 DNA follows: TGTGCCAGCAGCGTAACACTAGCGGGAGGGCTCTCTCGTGAGCAGTTCTTC. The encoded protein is CASSVTLAGGLSREQFF.

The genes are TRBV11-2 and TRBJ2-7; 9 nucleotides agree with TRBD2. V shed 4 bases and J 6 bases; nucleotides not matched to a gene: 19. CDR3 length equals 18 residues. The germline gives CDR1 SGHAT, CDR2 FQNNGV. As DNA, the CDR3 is TGTGCCAGCAGCTCCAATAGCGGGAGAGTTGGGCGTTCGGTCGAGCAGTACTTC. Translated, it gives CASSSNSGRVGRSVEQYF.

The CDR3 is CASSLSGGDEQYF. Written as DNA, the CDR3 is TGTGCCAGCAGCTTAAGCGGCGGAGACGAGCAGTACTTC. The chain combines TRBV7-9 with TRBJ2-7, with D perhaps TRBD2 (5 bases). Trimming removed 2 bases from V and 5 bases from J, with 10 bases in between. CDR1 is SEHNR and CDR2 is FQNEAQ in the germline V gene (reference sequence). This CDR3 contains 13 residues.

The CDR3 sequence is CASSQDQRDEQYF. The CDR3 DNA sequence: TGCGCCAGCAGCCAAGATCAGCGCGACGAGCAGTACTTC. The rearrangement uses TRBV4-3 and TRBJ2-7; D not resolved. Trimming removed 0 bases from V and 5 bases from J, with 8 bases in between. The germline V gene has CDR1 LGHNA and CDR2 YSLEER. The CDR3 totals 13 residues.

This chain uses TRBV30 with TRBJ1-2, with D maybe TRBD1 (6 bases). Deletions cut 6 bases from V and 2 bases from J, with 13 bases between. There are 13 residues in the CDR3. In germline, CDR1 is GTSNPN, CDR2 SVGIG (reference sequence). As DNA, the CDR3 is TGTGCCTGTTCACGGGGGGCAAACTATGGCTACACCTTC. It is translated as CACSRGANYGYTF.

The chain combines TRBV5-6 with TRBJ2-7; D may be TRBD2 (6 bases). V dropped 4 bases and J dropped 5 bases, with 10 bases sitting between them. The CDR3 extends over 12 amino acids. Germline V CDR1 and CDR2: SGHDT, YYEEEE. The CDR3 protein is CASSLLANEQYF. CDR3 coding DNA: TGTGCCAGCAGCCTCCTAGCGAACGAGCAGTACTTC.

The CDR3 DNA sequence: TGCAGCGTTTCCGGGACTAGCGGGAAATACAATGAGCAGTTCTTC. Encoded protein: CSVSGTSGKYNEQFF. The chain employs TRBV29-1 and TRBJ2-1, with 13 bases identical to TRBD2. J was trimmed by 4 bases and V by 5 bases; bases with no gene match: 5. The CDR3 spans 15 residues. Germline CDR1 is SQVTM and CDR2 is ANQGSEA.

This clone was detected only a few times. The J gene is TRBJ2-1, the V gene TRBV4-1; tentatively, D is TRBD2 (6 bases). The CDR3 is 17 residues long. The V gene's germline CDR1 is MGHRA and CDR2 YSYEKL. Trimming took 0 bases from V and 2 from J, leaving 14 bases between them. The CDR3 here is CASSQDESGAAYNEQFF. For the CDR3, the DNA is TGCGCCAGCAGCCAAGATGAGTCGGGAGCGGCCTACAATGAGCAGTTCTTC.

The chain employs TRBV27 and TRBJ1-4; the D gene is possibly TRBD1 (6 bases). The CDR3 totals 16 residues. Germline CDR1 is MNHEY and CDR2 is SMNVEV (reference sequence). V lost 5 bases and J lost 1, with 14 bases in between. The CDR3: CASSRFADRTNEKLFF. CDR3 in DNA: TGTGCCAGCAGTCGTTTTGCGGACAGAACTAATGAAAAACTGTTTTTT.

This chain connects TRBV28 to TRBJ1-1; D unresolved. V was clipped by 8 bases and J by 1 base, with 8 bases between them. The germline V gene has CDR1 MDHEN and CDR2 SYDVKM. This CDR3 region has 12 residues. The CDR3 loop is CASFSRNTEAFF. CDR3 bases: TGTGCCAGCTTCTCGAGGAACACTGAAGCTTTCTTT.

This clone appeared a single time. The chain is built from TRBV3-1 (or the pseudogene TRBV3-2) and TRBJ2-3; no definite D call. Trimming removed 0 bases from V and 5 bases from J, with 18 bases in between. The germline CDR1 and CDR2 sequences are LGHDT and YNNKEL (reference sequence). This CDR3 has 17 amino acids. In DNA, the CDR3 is TGTGCCAGCAGCCAAGAATCGGTAACCCTTGTTGGAGATACGCAGTATTTT. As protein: CASSQESVTLVGDTQYF.

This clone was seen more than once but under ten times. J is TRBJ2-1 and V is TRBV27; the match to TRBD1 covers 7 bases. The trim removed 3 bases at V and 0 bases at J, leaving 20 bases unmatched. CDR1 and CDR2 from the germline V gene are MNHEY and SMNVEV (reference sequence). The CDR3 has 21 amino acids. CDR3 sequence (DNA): TGTGCCAGCAGTTTCTTTCGTCCGACAGGGACACAACTCAGCTCCTACAATGAGCAGTTCTTC. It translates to CASSFFRPTGTQLSSYNEQFF.

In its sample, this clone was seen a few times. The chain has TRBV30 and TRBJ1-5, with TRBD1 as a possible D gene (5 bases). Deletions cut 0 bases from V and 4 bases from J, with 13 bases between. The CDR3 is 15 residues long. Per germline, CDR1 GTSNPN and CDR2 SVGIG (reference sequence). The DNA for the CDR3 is TGTGCCTGGAGTGTACGGGGGTCCTTAAATCAGCCCCAGCATTTT. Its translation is CAWSVRGSLNQPQHF.

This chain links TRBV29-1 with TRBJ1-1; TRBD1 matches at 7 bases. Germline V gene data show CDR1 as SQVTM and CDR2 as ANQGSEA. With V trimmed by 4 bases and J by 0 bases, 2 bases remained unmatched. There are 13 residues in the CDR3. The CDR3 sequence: CSVGTGVNTEAFF. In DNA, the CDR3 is TGCAGCGTTGGCACAGGGGTGAACACTGAAGCTTTCTTT.

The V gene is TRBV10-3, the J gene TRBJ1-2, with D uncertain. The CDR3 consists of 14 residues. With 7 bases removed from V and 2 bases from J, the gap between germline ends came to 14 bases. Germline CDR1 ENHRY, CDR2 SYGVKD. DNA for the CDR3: TGTGCCATCACCCAAAACGAGGTGAACTATGGCTACACCTTC. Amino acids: CAITQNEVNYGYTF.

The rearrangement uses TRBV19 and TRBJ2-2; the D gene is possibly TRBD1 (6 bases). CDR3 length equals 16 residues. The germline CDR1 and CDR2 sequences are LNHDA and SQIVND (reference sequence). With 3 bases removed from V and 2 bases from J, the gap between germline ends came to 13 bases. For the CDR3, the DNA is TGTGCCAGTAGTATGTTGGGGGCCTACAACACCGGGGAGCTGTTTTTT. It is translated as CASSMLGAYNTGELFF.

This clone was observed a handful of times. CDR3 coding DNA: TGTGCCAGCAGTCTGGACAGTGGCGGTCTTTCCTACAATGAGCAGTTCTTC. It codes for CASSLDSGGLSYNEQFF. The V call is TRBV5-5, the J call TRBJ2-1; D might be TRBD1 (6 bases). The CDR3 contains 17 residues. CDR1 is SGHKS and CDR2 is YYEKEE in the germline V gene (reference sequence). The V gene lost 5 bases and the J gene lost 1 base, with 19 bases spanning the gap.